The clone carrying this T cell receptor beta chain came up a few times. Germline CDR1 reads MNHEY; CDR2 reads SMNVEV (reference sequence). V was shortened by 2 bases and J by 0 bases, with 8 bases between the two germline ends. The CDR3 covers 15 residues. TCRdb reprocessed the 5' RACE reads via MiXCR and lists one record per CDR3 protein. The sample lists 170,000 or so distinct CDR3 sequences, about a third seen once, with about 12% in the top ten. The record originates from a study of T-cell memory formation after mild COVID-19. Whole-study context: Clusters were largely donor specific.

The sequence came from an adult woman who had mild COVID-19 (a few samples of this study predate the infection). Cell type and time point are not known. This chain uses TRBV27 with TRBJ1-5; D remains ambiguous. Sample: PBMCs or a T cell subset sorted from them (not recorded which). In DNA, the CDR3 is TGTGCCAGCAGTTTAACCCACCTTAGCAATCAGCCCCAGCATTTT. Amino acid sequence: CASSLTHLSNQPQHF.